This entry lists 11 T cell receptor beta chains sequenced from one sample in a study of molecular identifiers for immune sequencing clone quantification. TCRdb independently ran MiXCR on the PCR reads; one entry per CDR3 protein. The sample includes more than 250,000 distinct CDR3 sequences, 20% to 25% of them seen just once. The source material was naive CD8+ T cells from blood, with Jurkat cell RNA spiked in. Subset defined: FACS-sorted CD8+CD4-CCR7+CD45RA+ naive T cells. All receptors come from a human donor in good health. Some libraries in this study had Jurkat cell RNA spiked in.

This clonotype was recorded a few times. The rearrangement links TRBV4-3 to TRBJ2-2, with 8 bases fitting TRBD2. The CDR3 is 19 amino acids. Germline V gene sequence: CDR1 LGHNA, CDR2 YSLEER. J was trimmed by 6 bases and V by 0 bases; bases with no gene match: 15. DNA of the CDR3: TGCGCCAGCAGCCAAGAGGCGGGGGGCCCCGAGGGTAGGGCCGGGGAGCTGTTTTTT. Its translation is CASSQEAGGPEGRAGELFF.

About this clonotype itself: Possible read error: a much larger clone is one base away. V gene TRBV20-1 combines with J gene TRBJ1-1; 10 positions agree with TRBD1. The CDR3 totals 14 residues. Germline V gene data show CDR1 as DFQATT and CDR2 as SNEGSKA (reference sequence). CDR3 sequence reads: CSTSMTGGWTEAFF. The CDR3 bases are TGCAGTACTAGCATGACAGGGGGCTGGACTGAAGCTTTCTTT.

This clonotype was seen ten or more times. The V and J genes are TRBV6-6 and TRBJ2-1; 11 bases agree with TRBD2. The CDR3 length is 15 residues. Trimming took 5 bases from V and 3 from J; bases not matched to a gene: 3. Germline CDR1 MNHNY, CDR2 SVGAGI (reference sequence). The chain's CDR3 is CASSKLAGVYNEQFF. CDR3 nucleotides: TGTGCCAGCAGTAAACTAGCGGGAGTCTACAATGAGCAGTTCTTC.

This clonotype was seen a handful of times. The rearrangement joins TRBV5-1 to TRBJ2-5; TRBD2 matches 15 bases. Germline lookup yields CDR1 SGHRS and CDR2 YFSETQ. CDR3 length: 17 residues. V dropped 4 bases and J dropped 2; count of bases not matched to a gene: 6. The CDR3 protein is CASSTRTSGGGQETQYF. The CDR3 region has the DNA TGCGCCAGCAGCACCAGGACTAGCGGGGGGGGTCAAGAGACCCAGTACTTC.

This clonotype came up many times. The chain carries TRBV2 and TRBJ2-7, with TRBD2 matching over 7 bases. Trimming at V came to 3 bases and at J to 2 bases, leaving 1 base not matched to a gene. There are 13 residues in the CDR3. Germline V CDR1 and CDR2: SNHLY, FYNNEI. The CDR3 nucleotides are TGTGCCAGCAGTGAGGGAGGGCCCTACGAGCAGTACTTC. It specifies CASSEGGPYEQYF.

This CDR3 reads CASSFSGSFYYEQYF. The CDR3 coding sequence is TGTGCCAGCAGTTTCTCGGGGTCGTTTTACTACGAGCAGTACTTC. This rearrangement joins TRBV27 to TRBJ2-7, with D possibly being TRBD2 (5 bases). CDR1 and CDR2 from the germline V gene are MNHEY and SMNVEV (reference sequence). The CDR3 contains 15 residues. V dropped 3 bases and J dropped 3 bases, with 15 bases sitting between them.

As concerns this clonotype: A much larger clone differs by one base, so this may be a read error. Likely a read error: the CDR3 ends without its conserved phenylalanine or tryptophan. The chain joins TRBV24-1 to TRBJ2-1; 13 bases match TRBD2. The ends lost 7 bases at V and 6 bases at J; junction bases unmatched: 5. CDR1 is KGHDR and CDR2 is SFDVKD in the germline V gene. The CDR3 runs to 15 residues. In DNA form, the CDR3 reads TGTGCCACCAGCCCGGGACTAGCGGGGATCAATGAGCAGTTCCTC. Its protein is CATSPGLAGINEQFL.

The chain couples TRBV5-6 to TRBJ1-2; D call uncertain. This CDR3 is built from 12 residues. The germline V gene encodes CDR1 SGHDT and CDR2 YYEEEE. V was cut by 1 base and J by 4 bases, with 5 bases left in between. CDR3 in amino acids: CASSLRVYGYTF. The CDR3, as DNA: TGTGCCAGCAGCTTGAGGGTCTATGGCTACACCTTC.

In this sample, this clonotype turned up a few times. This sequence joins TRBV2 and TRBJ2-3, with D maybe TRBD2 (5 bases). CDR3 length: 16 residues. The V gene lost 7 bases and the J gene lost 3 bases, with 20 bases spanning the gap. The germline V gene encodes CDR1 SNHLY and CDR2 FYNNEI. The CDR3 reads CASTRGSFEPTDTQYF. CDR3 DNA: TGTGCCAGCACCCGGGGTTCTTTTGAACCGACAGATACGCAGTATTTT.

This clonotype was counted a few times. The chain carries TRBV11-2 and TRBJ2-5, with D perhaps matching TRBD1 (6 bases). The CDR3 totals 18 residues. CDR1 is SGHAT, CDR2 FQNNGV, per germline. V lost 1 base and J 1 base, leaving 19 bases between the germline ends. The CDR3 region has the DNA TGTGCCAGCAGCTTAGGAATGGTTTACCGGGACACCCAAGAGACCCAGTACTTC. It yields the protein CASSLGMVYRDTQETQYF.

Concerning this clonotype: A read error may be the cause here, since a much bigger clone is one base away. It is likely a read error, because the conserved phenylalanine at the end of the CDR3 is missing. J is TRBJ2-2 and V is TRBV7-9; no definite D call. The ends were cut back, 2 bases at V and 4 bases at J, with 8 bases in the middle. CDR1 and CDR2 (germline): SEHNR, FQNEAQ (reference sequence). The CDR3 totals 14 residues. CDR3 region: CASSLTEITGELFS. The DNA of the CDR3 is TGTGCCAGCAGCTTAACGGAGATCACCGGGGAGCTGTTTTCT.